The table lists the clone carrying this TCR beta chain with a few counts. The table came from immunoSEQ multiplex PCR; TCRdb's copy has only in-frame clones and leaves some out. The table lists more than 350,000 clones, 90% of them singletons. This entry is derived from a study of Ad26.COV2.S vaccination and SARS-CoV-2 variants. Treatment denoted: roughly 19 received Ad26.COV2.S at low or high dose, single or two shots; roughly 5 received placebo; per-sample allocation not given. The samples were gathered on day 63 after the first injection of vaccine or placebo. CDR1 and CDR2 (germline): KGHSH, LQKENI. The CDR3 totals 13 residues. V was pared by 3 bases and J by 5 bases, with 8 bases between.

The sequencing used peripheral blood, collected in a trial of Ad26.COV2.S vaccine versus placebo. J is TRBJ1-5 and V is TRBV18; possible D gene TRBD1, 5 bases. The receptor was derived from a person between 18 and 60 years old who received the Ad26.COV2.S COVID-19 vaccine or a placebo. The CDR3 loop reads CASSPLGDQPQHF. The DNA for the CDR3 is TGTGCCAGCTCACCCCTGGGGGATCAGCCCCAGCATTTT. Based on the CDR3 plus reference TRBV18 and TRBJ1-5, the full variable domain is NAGVMQNPRHLVRRRGQEARLRCSPMKGHSHVYWYRQLPEEGLKFMVYLQKENIIDESGMPKERFSAEFPKEGPSILRIQQVVRGDSAAYFCASSPLGDQPQHFGDGTRLSIL.